This T cell receptor (beta chain) came from a study of T cells after yellow fever vaccination. The CDR3 is 16 residues long. Germline assignment: CDR1 KGHDR and CDR2 SFDVKD. V trimming: 9 bases; J trimming: 0 bases; junction bases outside the gene matches: 5. TCRdb used MiXCR to reprocess the 5' RACE reads, holding one entry per CDR3 protein. The sample lists roughly 120,000 distinct CDR3 sequences; 7.4% were seen once. In this sample, this clonotype turned up many times. Antigen unknown. Overall study results and limits: Weaker in magnitude, the secondary response showed a faster peak on day 5 versus 15. Just a small share of clonotypes turned up in the CD4 compartment as well as the CD8 compartment.

This TCR was sampled from a young man who received the YFV17D yellow fever vaccine. Sequencing was performed on CD4+ T cells sorted from PBMCs, taken more than 8 days after the first yellow fever vaccination. The V gene is TRBV24-1, the J gene TRBJ2-1; TRBD2 matches at 12 bases. The CDR3 bases are TGTGCCACCCAAACTAGCGGGGGGAGCTCCTACAATGAGCAGTTCTTC. Amino acid sequence: CATQTSGGSSYNEQFF.